This TCR beta chain stems from a study of shared T cell receptors in the human thymus. The assay was immunoSEQ multiplex PCR, and TCRdb's table has in-frame clones only and misses some. This repertoire shows over 350,000 clones, approximately 95% found once; its top ten account for 0.02%. This clonotype originated in a human donor. Sequenced input: thymocytes.

This CDR3 is CASSQAYGSVPTNYGYTF. CDR3 coding DNA: TGCGCCAGCAGCCAAGCCTATGGTTCAGTCCCGACTAACTATGGCTACACCTTC. The V gene is TRBV4-3, the J gene TRBJ1-2; D gene ambiguous. Per germline, CDR1 LGHNA and CDR2 YSLEER. V was cut by 1 base and J by 0 bases, with 18 bases left in between. The CDR3 has 18 residues.